What follows are 24 T cell receptor beta chains derived from one specimen sequenced in a study of regulatory T cells in long-lasting Graves disease. Building of the TCR beta libraries involved iRepertoire HTBI primers and Arm-PCR of CDR3 regions. TCRdb reprocessed the multiplex PCR reads via MiXCR and lists one record per CDR3 protein. The sample shows hundreds of thousands of distinct CDR3 sequences, approximately 12% of them seen only once. Time point of the sample: newly diagnosed GD, antithyroid drugs for less than 3 months. Making the TCR library involved RNA that had been extracted from PBMCs. These sequences were also reported in another study, on T cells in Graves' hyperthyroidism and ophthalmopathy.

The input for sequencing was peripheral blood mononuclear cells (PBMCs), taken at new diagnosis, from a patient treated with antithyroid drugs. Every receptor here comes from a man aged 30 to 45 with Graves disease.

The table lists this clonotype with many counts. The chain employs TRBV27 and TRBJ2-3; 8 bases agree with TRBD2. The V segment lost 11 bases and the J segment 9 bases; nucleotides outside the gene matches: 10. Germline V lookup: CDR1 MNHEY, CDR2 SMNVEV (reference sequence). The CDR3 consists of 12 residues. The CDR3 DNA is TGTGCCTCCGGGGGGGACGAAAACACGCAGTATTTT. Its translation is CASGGDENTQYF.

V gene TRBV27 combines with J gene TRBJ2-1; D unclear. CDR1 MNHEY and CDR2 SMNVEV come from the germline V gene (reference sequence). This CDR3 spans 13 amino acids. Trimming left V 5 bases short and J 0 bases short, with 5 bases between. This CDR3 is CASSVNSYNEQFF. The DNA of the CDR3 is TGTGCCAGCAGTGTAAACTCCTACAATGAGCAGTTCTTC.

This clonotype occurred a few times. This sequence joins TRBV15 and TRBJ2-1, with D perhaps TRBD2 (6 bases). Germline V gene lookup returns CDR1 LNHNV and CDR2 YYDKDF (reference sequence). The CDR3 runs 13 residues. Trimming removed 11 bases from V and 7 bases from J, with 18 bases in between. CDR3 protein: CAVSSVLQNEQFF. The CDR3 nucleotides read TGTGCCGTATCTAGCGTCCTACAGAATGAGCAGTTCTTC.

This clonotype came up a few times. This sequence may be a read error, since a much larger clone differs from it by one base. The chain has TRBV7-9 and TRBJ2-1, with D unclear. The CDR3 has 11 residues. CDR1 and CDR2 from the germline V gene are SEHNR and FQNEAQ (reference sequence). DNA of the CDR3: TGTGCCTGCAGTAAGTGGTGGGAGCAGTTCTTC. It specifies CACSKWWEQFF.

This clonotype was seen repeatedly, ten times or more. The V gene is TRBV7-2, the J gene TRBJ2-1, with a weak D call TRBD2 (5 bases). The length of the CDR3 is 13 residues. The germline CDR1 and CDR2 sequences are SGHTA and FQGNSA. Trimming pared 8 bases from V and 5 bases from J, leaving 13 bases between. This CDR3 is CASSRGLNNEQFF. In DNA, the CDR3 is TGTGCCAGCTCACGAGGGCTGAACAATGAGCAGTTCTTC. Full variable domain (rest looked up from reference TRBV7-2 and TRBJ2-1): GAGVSQSPSNKVTEKGKDVELRCDPISGHTALYWYRQSLGQGLEFLIYFQGNSAPDKSGLPSDRFSAERTGGSVSTLTIQRTQQEDSAVYLCASSRGLNNEQFFGPGTRLTVL.

This clonotype was found many times. The chain links TRBV15 to TRBJ2-5; D gene unclear. Trimming removed 1 base from V and 2 bases from J, with 8 bases in between. CDR3 length: 14 amino acids. Germline CDR1 LNHNV, CDR2 YYDKDF (reference sequence). Here the CDR3 reads CATSRANPQETQYF. The CDR3 DNA follows: TGTGCCACCAGCAGAGCAAACCCACAAGAGACCCAGTACTTC.

In the case of this clonotype: This may stem from a read error, because a much larger clone lies one nucleotide away. The chain carries TRBV7-9 and TRBJ2-1, with a tentative D call TRBD1 (5 bases). CDR3 length equals 14 residues. Germline V gives CDR1 SEHNR, CDR2 FQNEAQ (reference sequence). The CDR3 bases are TGTGCCAGCAGCGGAGAGCAGGGCCCGAATGGGCAGTTCTTC. Encoded protein: CASSGEQGPNGQFF.

This clonotype was observed a few times. The chain is built from TRBV29-1 and TRBJ1-4, with TRBD1 matching over 7 bases. The germline V gene encodes CDR1 SQVTM and CDR2 ANQGSEA. The CDR3 loop spans 14 amino acids. Losses at the gene ends were 2 bases for V and 8 bases for J; bases not matched to a gene: 8. This CDR3 reads CSVERRGRDEKLFF. The CDR3 region has the DNA TGCAGCGTTGAAAGGAGGGGGCGCGACGAAAAACTGTTTTTT.

In its sample, this clonotype was seen many times. The genes are TRBV6-1 and TRBJ2-1; maybe TRBD2 (7 bases). Trimming cost V 5 bases and J 4 bases, with 18 bases left between them. The germline V gene has CDR1 MNHNS and CDR2 SASEGT. The CDR3 has 16 amino acids. CDR3 loop: CASSREGGGPYNEQFF. CDR3 DNA: TGTGCCAGCAGTAGAGAAGGGGGAGGGCCGTACAATGAGCAGTTCTTC.

At least ten counts were recorded for this clonotype. This chain joins TRBV12-3 or TRBV12-4 and TRBJ2-1; D perhaps matches TRBD1 (7 bases). The V end lost 6 bases, the J end lost 2 bases, and 17 bases lay between the germline ends. This CDR3 has 16 amino acids. CDR3 residues: CASRARQGGPYNEQFF. For the CDR3, the DNA is TGTGCCAGCAGGGCCCGACAGGGAGGCCCCTACAATGAGCAGTTCTTC.

This clonotype has at least ten counts. V is TRBV19 and J is TRBJ1-5; TRBD1 might be the D (5 bases). V was clipped by 9 bases and J by 1 base, with 10 bases between them. CDR1 LNHDA and CDR2 SQIVND come from the germline V gene (reference sequence). The CDR3 consists of 13 residues. The CDR3 sequence: CASGRGSNQPQHF. CDR3 nucleotides: TGTGCCAGCGGTCGGGGGAGCAATCAGCCCCAGCATTTT.

This sequence joins TRBV12-3 or TRBV12-4 and TRBJ1-6; D is perhaps TRBD1 (5 bases). The ends were cut back, 5 bases at V and 7 bases at J, with 18 bases in the middle. The CDR3 contains 16 residues. The DNA of the CDR3 is TGTGCCAGCAGTAGACTTCCGGGACCGAGAAATTCACCCCTCCACTTT. Translation gives CASSRLPGPRNSPLHF.

This clonotype was seen ten or more times. This chain joins TRBV7-8 and TRBJ1-5, with TRBD1 identical over 7 bases. There are 15 residues in the CDR3. The junction had 9 bases not matched to a gene; V was cut back by 5 bases and J by 5 bases. Germline V gene data show CDR1 as SGHVS and CDR2 as FQNEAQ. For the CDR3, the DNA is TGTGCCAGCAGCACTGACAGGGTCAAGGATCAGCCCCAGCATTTT. Translation gives CASSTDRVKDQPQHF.

The chain recombines TRBV3-1 with TRBJ1-1, with TRBD1 identical over 8 bases. The CDR3 covers 13 residues. Germline assignment: CDR1 LGHDT and CDR2 YNNKEL (reference sequence). V dropped 10 bases and J dropped 4; count of bases not matched to a gene: 8. CDR3 in amino acids: CATSGGAGTEAFF. CDR3 bases: TGTGCCACTTCAGGGGGCGCGGGCACTGAAGCTTTCTTT. Full variable domain (outside the CDR3, taken from reference TRBV3-1 and TRBJ1-1): DTAVSQTPKYLVTQMGNDKSIKCEQNLGHDTMYWYKQDSKKFLKIMFSYNNKELIINETVPNRFSPKSPDKAHLNLHINSLELGDSAVYFCATSGGAGTEAFFGQGTRLTVV.

The rearrangement uses TRBV5-1 and TRBJ2-7; 10 nucleotides line up with TRBD1. This CDR3 has 16 amino acids. Germline CDR1 reads SGHRS; CDR2 reads YFSETQ. V shed 4 bases, J shed 7 bases, and the junction held 14 bases outside the gene matches. This CDR3 is CASSHPSGQGLGEQYF. The CDR3 DNA follows: TGCGCCAGCAGCCATCCATCGGGACAGGGGTTAGGTGAGCAGTACTTC. The complete variable domain, with remaining parts taken from reference TRBV5-1 and TRBJ2-7, reads KAGVTQTPRYLIKTRGQQVTLSCSPISGHRSVSWYQQTPGQGLQFLFEYFSETQRNKGNFPGRFSGRQFSNSRSEMNVSTLELGDSALYLCASSHPSGQGLGEQYFGPGTRLTVT.

This clonotype was counted ten times or more. The gene calls are TRBV6-1 and TRBJ2-5; 10 bases agree with TRBD1. CDR3 length: 17 amino acids. J lost 7 bases, V lost 5 bases, and 16 bases had no gene match. CDR1 MNHNS and CDR2 SASEGT come from the germline V gene. The CDR3 is CASSPRTGGTRVWTQYF. CDR3 coding DNA: TGTGCCAGCAGTCCACGGACAGGGGGGACTCGAGTATGGACCCAGTACTTC.

Many counts were recorded for this clonotype. The chain is built from TRBV20-1 and TRBJ1-5; D perhaps matches TRBD1 (6 bases). CDR1 is DFQATT and CDR2 is SNEGSKA in the germline V gene (reference sequence). The CDR3 consists of 13 residues. Here the CDR3 DNA reads TGCTCCGTGAAGGTGGGGGCGAGGCAGCCCCAGCATTTT. This codes for CSVKVGARQPQHF.

This clonotype was recorded many times. This chain connects TRBV20-1 to TRBJ2-1; 8 bases are a match to TRBD2. Germline V lookup: CDR1 DFQATT, CDR2 SNEGSKA (reference sequence). Trimming at V came to 6 bases and at J to 0 bases, leaving 4 bases not matched to a gene. The CDR3 totals 14 residues. CDR3 nucleotides: TGCAGTGCCCTACTAGCGGCCTCCTACAATGAGCAGTTCTTC. Translated: CSALLAASYNEQFF.

The chain has TRBV30 and TRBJ1-5; D may be TRBD1 (6 bases). The ends were cut back, 2 bases at V and 2 bases at J, with 13 bases in the middle. Germline V gene lookup returns CDR1 GTSNPN and CDR2 SVGIG (reference sequence). This CDR3 has 15 residues. The CDR3, as DNA: TGTGCCTGGAGTAGGCGTGGACAGCGCAATCAGCCCCAGCATTTT. This sequence encodes CAWSRRGQRNQPQHF.

There are many counts of this clonotype. V is TRBV12-5 and J is TRBJ2-2; the D gene is possibly TRBD2 (6 bases). CDR1 and CDR2 from the germline V gene are LGHNT and FRNRAP. The V end was cut by 6 bases, the J end by 0 bases, with 8 bases between. The CDR3 has 14 amino acids. CDR3 coding DNA: TGTGCTAGTGGCGGGACTTCGAACACCGGGGAGCTGTTTTTT. It encodes CASGGTSNTGELFF.

This clonotype has a handful of counts. V gene TRBV7-7 combines with J gene TRBJ2-3, with unresolved D. This CDR3 has 13 residues. Germline V gives CDR1 SSHAT, CDR2 FNYEAQ (reference sequence). Trimming cost V 1 base and J 5 bases, with 7 bases left between them. CDR3 DNA sequence: TGTGCCAGCAGCTTAGAGGCACTAGATACGCAGTATTTT. Amino acids: CASSLEALDTQYF. Complete variable domain (other parts from reference TRBV7-7 and TRBJ2-3): GAGVSQSPRYKVTKRGQDVTLRCDPISSHATLYWYQQALGQGPEFLTYFNYEAQPDKSGLPSDRFSAERPEGSISTLTIQRTEQRDSAMYRCASSLEALDTQYFGPGTRLTVL.

This clonotype was observed a few times. The CDR3 DNA is TGTGCCAGCAGCCAAGATCAAGCGTTCGCCCCCTACGAGCAGTACTTC. This codes for CASSQDQAFAPYEQYF. This sequence joins TRBV3-1 and TRBJ2-7; D gene uncertain. The length of the CDR3 is 16 residues. Trimming took off 0 bases at V and 2 bases at J, with 14 bases between the two ends. CDR1 is LGHDT, CDR2 YNNKEL, per germline (reference sequence).

In regard to this clonotype: It is likely a read error: a sequence one base away is far more abundant. The gene calls are TRBV28 and TRBJ2-5, with D possibly matching TRBD2 (6 bases). The CDR3 sequence is 14 residues long. CDR1 and CDR2 (germline): MDHEN, SYDVKM. CDR3 residues: CASTPDPGVETQHF. CDR3 sequence (DNA): TGTGCCAGCACCCCTGACCCGGGGGTGGAGACCCAGCACTTC.

This clonotype was seen more than once but under ten times. This chain links TRBV6-1 with TRBJ2-2; D is possibly TRBD1 (8 bases). CDR1 and CDR2 from the germline V gene are MNHNS and SASEGT. Trimming took off 11 bases at V and 6 bases at J, with 22 bases between the two ends. The CDR3 has 15 residues. The CDR3 spells CASREAGGPPGELFF. In DNA form, the CDR3 reads TGTGCCTCCCGGGAGGCAGGGGGCCCTCCCGGGGAGCTGTTTTTT.